These 8 T cell receptor beta chains share one sample of origin, sequenced in a study of blood T cells in healthy people across ages. The authors ran a second PCR of 7 to 11 cycles using a sample-barcoded 5' primer and a J-beta primer mix. TCRdb recomputed calls from the 5' RACE reads with MiXCR, one row per CDR3 protein. The table includes hundreds of thousands of distinct CDR3 sequences, 45% to 70% detected once. The sample taken for sequencing was blood. Source of these receptors: a man aged 40-49 years in good health.

This clonotype was seen more than once but under ten times. V gene TRBV20-1 combines with J gene TRBJ2-1, with 9 bases matching TRBD2. Germline trimming cut 4 bases from V and 2 bases from J; bases unmatched to any gene: 3. The CDR3 totals 14 residues. Germline CDR1 DFQATT, CDR2 SNEGSKA (reference sequence). CDR3 in amino acids: CSANGLATYNEQFF. CDR3 coding DNA: TGCAGTGCTAACGGACTAGCGACCTACAATGAGCAGTTCTTC.

V usage is TRBV27 and J usage is TRBJ2-7; the D gene is possibly TRBD2 (6 bases). This CDR3 spans 14 amino acids. Trimming pared 3 bases from V and 3 bases from J, leaving 12 bases between. Germline V gene sequence: CDR1 MNHEY, CDR2 SMNVEV (reference sequence). The CDR3 region has the DNA TGTGCCAGCAGTTTCCCGGGAGTCGTCTACGAGCAGTACTTC. It encodes CASSFPGVVYEQYF.

In DNA, the CDR3 is TGTGCCAGCAGCCTGAATGAAGACGAGCAGTACTTC. Translating gives CASSLNEDEQYF. This chain joins TRBV3-1 and TRBJ2-7; no reliable D call. The V and J ends lost 4 bases and 5 bases respectively, with 9 bases between them. The germline V gene has CDR1 LGHDT and CDR2 YNNKEL (reference sequence). This CDR3 is built from 12 residues.

The V call is TRBV12-3 or TRBV12-4, the J call TRBJ2-5; D is perhaps TRBD2 (5 bases). Trimming removed 8 bases at V and 0 bases at J, with 16 bases between. This CDR3 contains 15 residues. The CDR3 DNA reads TGTGCCAGCCGAGAGAGGGCCCTGTACCAAGAGACCCAGTACTTC. It encodes CASRERALYQETQYF.

V is TRBV29-1 and J is TRBJ1-1; D unclear. CDR1 SQVTM and CDR2 ANQGSEA come from the germline V gene. V was shortened by 7 bases and J by 2 bases, with 11 bases between the two germline ends. There are 12 residues in the CDR3. As DNA, the CDR3 is TGCAGCGGTGCGACGGTAAACACTGAAGCTTTCTTT. Amino acid sequence: CSGATVNTEAFF.

V and J are TRBV5-1 and TRBJ2-3; weak D call: TRBD2 (5 bases). V was shortened by 0 bases and J by 14 bases, with 22 bases between the two germline ends. Germline loops: CDR1 SGHRS, CDR2 YFSETQ. This CDR3 contains 15 residues. CDR3 nucleotide sequence: TGCGCCAGCAGCTTGGGCCGGGGTACGGCCTCCTCCCGGTATTTT. Its translation is CASSLGRGTASSRYF. The complete variable domain, with remaining parts taken from reference TRBV5-1 and TRBJ2-3, reads KAGVTQTPRYLIKTRGQQVTLSCSPISGHRSVSWYQQTPGQGLQFLFEYFSETQRNKGNFPGRFSGRQFSNSRSEMNVSTLELGDSALYLCASSLGRGTASSRYFGPGTRLTVL.

The chain combines TRBV7-3 with TRBJ2-5; 8 bases are a match to TRBD2. J was trimmed by 4 bases and V by 5 bases; bases with no gene match: 9. CDR1 is SGHTA, CDR2 FQGTGA, per germline. The CDR3 is 15 residues long. DNA of the CDR3: TGTGCCAGCAGCCAAAGTAGCGGGGAGGGAGAGACCCAGTACTTC. Its translation is CASSQSSGEGETQYF. Together with reference TRBV7-3 and TRBJ2-5, the CDR3 gives the full variable domain: GAGVSQTPSNKVTEKGKYVELRCDPISGHTALYWYRQSLGQGPEFLIYFQGTGAADDSGLPNDRFFAVRPEGSVSTLKIQRTERGDSAVYLCASSQSSGEGETQYFGPGTRLLVL.

The chain links TRBV6-5 to TRBJ2-3; 8 nucleotides align to TRBD1. The J segment lost 4 bases and the V segment lost 2 bases, leaving 8 bases of the junction unmatched. This CDR3 has 16 amino acids. Germline V gene data show CDR1 as MNHEY and CDR2 as SVGAGI. The CDR3: CASSYPSGGASDTQYF. The CDR3 DNA reads as TGTGCCAGCAGTTACCCCTCAGGGGGCGCGTCAGATACGCAGTATTTT.